These T cell receptor beta chains were read from a single sample in a study of human T cells and chemical hapten exposure. TCRdb reprocessed the RACE reads via MiXCR and lists one record per CDR3 protein. This sample has tens of thousands of distinct CDR3 sequences, with 9% to 9.5% found just once. The material was whole blood, obtained in connection with sensitization to the hapten diphenylcyclopropenone (DPC). Receptors were obtained from a woman in her forties with alopecia areata. Some clones in this sample may be carry-over from other donors' samples. Both conserved end residues are part of each CDR3. The D gene is left open where the match is weak. The size of a clone is reported for some rows only, either as once, few or many, or as a class for expanded clones.

size: few
J: TRBJ2-1
V: TRBV29-1
D: TRBD2
CDR3: CTHSWTSGDEQFF
DNA: TGCACTCACTCTTGGACTAGCGGGGATGAGCAGTTCTTC

size: -
J: TRBJ1-5
V: TRBV21-1
D: -
CDR3: CASSALRGPGNNQPQHF
DNA: TGTGCCAGCAGCGCCTTAAGGGGGCCAGGGAACAATCAGCCCCAGCATTTT

size: -
J: TRBJ2-3
V: TRBV7-2
D: -
CDR3: CASSSPGGEWTDTQYF
DNA: TGTGCCAGCAGCTCCCCTGGCGGGGAGTGGACAGATACGCAGTATTTT

size: many
J: TRBJ2-3
V: TRBV11-3
D: -
CDR3: CASSYRTGPSTDTQYF
DNA: TGTGCCAGCAGCTATAGAACAGGCCCCAGCACAGATACGCAGTATTTT

size: -
J: TRBJ1-5
V: TRBV28
D: -
CDR3: CASSLMLTTGNQPQHF
DNA: TGTGCCAGCAGTTTAATGCTTACCACGGGCAATCAGCCCCAGCATTTT

size: few
J: TRBJ2-3
V: TRBV6-4
D: TRBD2
CDR3: CASSDSASGGAGEVDTQYF
DNA: TGTGCCAGCAGTGACTCGGCTAGCGGGGGGGCCGGAGAGGTAGATACGCAGTATTTT

size: -
J: TRBJ2-7
V: TRBV5-5
D: TRBD1
CDR3: CASSLPDRGNYEQYF
DNA: TGTGCCAGCAGCTTGCCCGACAGGGGAAACTACGAGCAGTACTTC

size: many
J: TRBJ1-2
V: TRBV5-4
D: -
CDR3: CASSPEDGYGYTF
DNA: TGTGCCAGCAGTCCTGAGGACGGCTATGGCTACACCTTC

size: -
J: TRBJ2-2
V: TRBV20-1
D: TRBD1
CDR3: CSARDRDRKNTGELFF
DNA: TGCAGTGCTAGAGATCGGGACAGGAAGAACACCGGGGAGCTGTTTTTT

size: few
J: TRBJ1-2
V: TRBV9
D: -
CDR3: CASSVAGTQASGYTF
DNA: TGTGCCAGCAGCGTAGCGGGCACGCAAGCTAGCGGCTACACCTTC

size: many
J: TRBJ1-5
V: TRBV7-8
D: -
CDR3: CASSLVPAYNQPQHF
DNA: TGTGCCAGCAGCTTAGTTCCAGCCTACAATCAGCCCCAGCATTTT

size: -
J: TRBJ1-1
V: TRBV9
D: -
CDR3: CASSVDQRTEAFF
DNA: TGTGCCAGCAGCGTAGATCAGAGAACTGAAGCTTTCTTT

size: many
J: TRBJ2-7
V: TRBV12-3/TRBV12-4
D: -
CDR3: CASSLGRNPSYEQYF
DNA: TGTGCCAGCAGTTTAGGTCGGAACCCCTCCTACGAGCAGTACTTC

size: many
J: TRBJ2-7
V: TRBV4-1
D: -
CDR3: CASSQDAGGVGYEQYF
DNA: TGCGCCAGCAGCCAAGATGCAGGAGGGGTGGGCTACGAGCAGTACTTC

size: many
J: TRBJ2-1
V: TRBV20-1
D: TRBD2
CDR3: CSASRRLAGGPYNEQFF
DNA: TGCAGTGCTAGTAGGAGACTAGCGGGGGGGCCCTACAATGAGCAGTTCTTC

size: few
J: TRBJ1-2
V: TRBV12-3/TRBV12-4
D: -
CDR3: CASSLWTEGNGYTF
DNA: TGTGCCAGCAGCTTATGGACTGAGGGGAATGGCTACACCTTC

size: few
J: TRBJ1-1
V: TRBV9
D: -
CDR3: CASSPWVGETEAFF
DNA: TGTGCCAGCAGCCCCTGGGTAGGCGAGACTGAAGCTTTCTTT

size: -
J: TRBJ1-2
V: TRBV9
D: -
CDR3: CASSVGDRSFLNYGYTF
DNA: TGTGCCAGCAGCGTAGGGGACCGATCATTTCTTAACTATGGCTACACCTTC

size: many
J: TRBJ2-7
V: TRBV12-3/TRBV12-4
D: TRBD2
CDR3: CASSPTSGRPPYEQYF
DNA: TGTGCCAGCAGTCCGACTAGCGGGAGACCGCCCTACGAGCAGTACTTC

size: -
J: TRBJ2-1
V: TRBV5-4
D: TRBD1
CDR3: CASSSRTGGAGDEQFF
DNA: TGTGCCAGCAGCTCGAGGACAGGGGGCGCCGGGGATGAGCAGTTCTTC

size: few
J: TRBJ1-1
V: TRBV14
D: -
CDR3: CASSHDRTTEAFF
DNA: TGTGCCAGCAGCCATGATCGGACCACTGAAGCTTTCTTT

size: few
J: TRBJ2-7
V: TRBV20-1
D: -
CDR3: CSATQPPPSRSQYEQYF
DNA: TGCAGTGCCACCCAACCCCCTCCAAGCAGGTCCCAATACGAGCAGTACTTC

size: many
J: TRBJ1-1
V: TRBV7-8
D: TRBD1
CDR3: CASSPRVRGDTEAFF
DNA: TGTGCCAGCAGCCCCCGGGTCAGGGGGGACACTGAAGCTTTCTTT

size: -
J: TRBJ2-7
V: TRBV4-1
D: -
CDR3: CASSLGPQSYEQYF
DNA: TGCGCCAGCAGTCTGGGCCCTCAGTCCTACGAGCAGTACTTC

size: few
J: TRBJ2-7
V: TRBV3-1
D: -
CDR3: CASSQDRRGEQYF
DNA: TGTGCCAGCAGCCAAGACAGGCGGGGCGAGCAGTACTTC

size: many
J: TRBJ2-5
V: TRBV4-1
D: -
CDR3: CASRGVPEETQYF
DNA: TGCGCCAGCAGGGGGGTCCCCGAGGAGACCCAGTACTTC

size: many
J: TRBJ1-5
V: TRBV18
D: TRBD1
CDR3: CASSLGQGSNQPQHF
DNA: TGTGCCAGCTCACTGGGACAGGGGAGCAATCAGCCCCAGCATTTT

size: few
J: TRBJ2-3
V: TRBV3-1
D: TRBD2
CDR3: CASSQGYLRRGGTDTQYF
DNA: TGTGCCAGCAGCCAAGGCTACCTTCGGCGGGGGGGCACAGATACGCAGTATTTT

size: many
J: TRBJ2-3
V: TRBV29-1
D: -
CDR3: CSVEGSTDTQYF
DNA: TGCAGCGTTGAAGGTAGCACAGATACGCAGTATTTT

size: -
J: TRBJ2-1
V: TRBV4-2
D: TRBD2
CDR3: CASSQVGLAGGQDEQFF
DNA: TGTGCCAGCAGCCAAGTCGGACTAGCGGGGGGCCAAGATGAGCAGTTCTTC

size: many
J: TRBJ2-2
V: TRBV3-1
D: TRBD2
CDR3: CASSILAGEGTGELFF
DNA: TGTGCCAGCAGCATACTAGCGGGGGAGGGCACCGGGGAGCTGTTTTTT

size: few
J: TRBJ2-7
V: TRBV2
D: -
CDR3: CASSEGNGETYEQYF
DNA: TGTGCCAGCAGTGAAGGAAACGGGGAAACCTACGAGCAGTACTTC

size: few
J: TRBJ1-1
V: TRBV4-1
D: -
CDR3: CASSPGAVGGTTEAFF
DNA: TGCGCCAGCAGCCCGGGGGCGGTCGGGGGGACCACTGAAGCTTTCTTT

size: -
J: TRBJ2-1
V: TRBV12-3/TRBV12-4
D: -
CDR3: CASSRPYNEQFF
DNA: TGTGCCAGCAGTCGACCCTACAATGAGCAGTTCTTC

size: -
J: TRBJ2-5
V: TRBV16
D: -
CDR3: CASSQFIETQYF
DNA: TGTGCCAGCAGCCAATTCATCGAGACCCAGTACTTC

size: few
J: TRBJ2-5
V: TRBV6-5
D: -
CDR3: CASRLGPQETQYF
DNA: TGTGCCAGCAGGCTCGGGCCCCAAGAGACCCAGTACTTC

size: many
J: TRBJ2-6
V: TRBV3-1
D: TRBD1
CDR3: CASSLDRGFFSGANVLTF
DNA: TGTGCCAGCAGCCTTGACAGGGGGTTTTTCTCTGGGGCCAACGTCCTGACTTTC

size: many
J: TRBJ2-3
V: TRBV29-1
D: -
CDR3: CSAGALTDTQYF
DNA: TGCAGCGCAGGGGCCCTTACCGATACGCAGTATTTT

size: -
J: TRBJ1-2
V: TRBV19
D: -
CDR3: CASSNAGYGYTF
DNA: TGTGCCAGTAGTAACGCGGGGTATGGCTACACCTTC

size: -
J: TRBJ2-2
V: TRBV6-4
D: -
CDR3: CASSGRTGELFF
DNA: TGTGCCAGCAGTGGACGCACCGGGGAGCTGTTTTTT

size: few
J: TRBJ1-6
V: TRBV21-1
D: -
CDR3: CVSTGEGALECSPLHF
DNA: TGTGTCAGCACCGGGGAGGGGGCCTTAGAGTGTTCACCCCTCCACTTT

size: many
J: TRBJ1-1
V: TRBV11-2
D: TRBD1
CDR3: CASSLGDSYTEAFF
DNA: TGTGCCAGCAGCTTAGGGGACAGTTACACTGAAGCTTTCTTT

size: many
J: TRBJ2-3
V: TRBV29-1
D: -
CDR3: CSVTIADTQYF
DNA: TGCAGCGTTACGATAGCAGATACGCAGTATTTT

size: many
J: TRBJ2-3
V: TRBV28
D: -
CDR3: CASAGYSRDTQYF
DNA: TGTGCCAGCGCTGGCTACTCAAGGGATACGCAGTATTTT

size: many
J: TRBJ1-5
V: TRBV7-9
D: -
CDR3: CASTLSGLGNNQPQHF
DNA: TGTGCCAGCACCCTCTCAGGGCTTGGAAACAATCAGCCCCAGCATTTT